These 11 T cell receptor beta chains came from one sample sequenced in a study of T-cell reconstitution after alpha-beta-depleted transplantation in children. A library of TCRbeta sequences, prepared with unique molecular identifiers, was generated. From the PCR reads, TCRdb called clonotypes with MiXCR, one entry per CDR3 protein. The sample gives about 340,000 distinct CDR3 sequences, about an eighth of which show up once; around 4% is in the top ten. The material sequenced was PBMCs, taken from the stem cell graft. The receptors stem from a human donor who donated a stem cell graft to a child with Fanconi anemia.

This clonotype is categorized as medium-sized. This chain connects TRBV5-1 to TRBJ2-1; 7 positions agree with TRBD2. Germline CDR1 is SGHRS and CDR2 is YFSETQ. CDR3 length: 15 residues. Losses at the gene ends were 4 bases for V and 8 bases for J; bases not matched to a gene: 12. The CDR3 DNA sequence: TGCGCCAGCAGCCCTCACCAGGGAGGGGAGGATGAGCAGTTCTTC. Its translation: CASSPHQGGEDEQFF.

This clonotype was picked up a small number of times. The chain recombines TRBV29-1 with TRBJ1-2; D ambiguous. Germline CDR1 and CDR2: SQVTM and ANQGSEA. The length of the CDR3 is 14 residues. Trimming took 3 bases from V and 0 from J, leaving 11 bases between them. The CDR3 loop reads CSVDPWESNYGYTF. The CDR3 bases are TGCAGCGTTGACCCGTGGGAGTCTAACTATGGCTACACCTTC.

The chain links TRBV12-3 or TRBV12-4 to TRBJ1-1; D unclear. Trimming left V 6 bases short and J 3 bases short, with 8 bases between. The CDR3 loop spans 12 amino acids. The CDR3 reads CASRRGYTEAFF. The CDR3 DNA reads as TGTGCCAGCAGACGGGGTTACACTGAAGCTTTCTTT.

This clonotype appeared many times. V gene TRBV5-1 combines with J gene TRBJ2-5; D might be TRBD2 (6 bases). The CDR3 length is 13 residues. The germline V and J ends were trimmed by 2 bases and 3 bases, with 8 bases remaining between them. Germline CDR1 SGHRS, CDR2 YFSETQ. The chain's CDR3 is CASSLREEETQYF. In DNA, the CDR3 is TGCGCCAGCAGCTTAAGGGAGGAAGAGACCCAGTACTTC.

This chain uses TRBV20-1 with TRBJ2-3; TRBD1 matches 11 bases. V lost 6 bases and J lost 4; bases outside the gene matches: 3. From germline, CDR1 is DFQATT and CDR2 SNEGSKA (reference sequence). This CDR3 is 13 amino acids long. The CDR3 reads CSAPGQGADTQYF. For the CDR3, the DNA is TGCAGTGCCCCGGGACAGGGGGCAGATACGCAGTATTTT.

The V call is TRBV12-3 or TRBV12-4, the J call TRBJ1-1; maybe TRBD1 (6 bases). V was clipped by 5 bases and J by 6 bases, with 16 bases between them. This CDR3 is 14 amino acids long. CDR3 amino acids: CASSHDRLRAEAFF. CDR3 in DNA: TGTGCCAGCAGTCATGACAGGCTTAGGGCTGAAGCTTTCTTT.

This clonotype appeared once. The chain links TRBV6-6 to TRBJ1-2; D is uncertain. This CDR3 comprises 13 residues. Per the germline V gene, CDR1 is MNHNY and CDR2 is SVGAGI (reference sequence). V was clipped by 0 bases and J by 7 bases, with 9 bases between them. CDR3 DNA sequence: TGTGCCAGCAGTTACTCGACGGAGAGTGGCTACACCTTC. Its protein is CASSYSTESGYTF.

This clonotype was counted only a few times. The chain recombines TRBV12-3 or TRBV12-4 with TRBJ2-3; D perhaps matches TRBD2 (7 bases). V was trimmed by 2 bases and J by 3 bases, leaving 12 bases between them. The CDR3 totals 15 residues. CDR3 region: CASSLRGGATDTQYF. The CDR3 nucleotides are TGTGCCAGCAGTTTAAGGGGGGGGGCAACAGATACGCAGTATTTT.

This clonotype was seen repeatedly, ten times or more. V is TRBV20-1 and J is TRBJ2-3; no reliable D call. This CDR3 region has 12 residues. The V gene lost 6 bases and the J gene lost 4 bases, with 11 bases spanning the gap. Germline CDR1 reads DFQATT; CDR2 reads SNEGSKA (reference sequence). CDR3 loop: CSARRGPDTQYF. The DNA of the CDR3 is TGCAGTGCCCGGCGAGGACCAGATACGCAGTATTTT.

The sample holds many counts of this clonotype. V and J are TRBV5-5 and TRBJ1-1, with a weak D call TRBD1 (5 bases). Germline lookup yields CDR1 SGHKS and CDR2 YYEKEE (reference sequence). The CDR3 consists of 13 residues. V lost 2 bases, J lost 8 bases, and 13 bases lay in between. The CDR3 DNA follows: TGTGCCAGCAGCTTCTTAGCAGGGCAGGAAGCTTTCTTT. Translation gives CASSFLAGQEAFF.

This clonotype was seen a few times. The J gene is TRBJ2-1, the V gene TRBV14; TRBD2 might be the D (6 bases). CDR1 and CDR2 (germline): SGHDN, FVKESK. CDR3 length: 15 amino acids. V lost 0 bases to trimming and J lost 3 bases, with 9 bases between them. The CDR3 loop reads CASSQDMGGYNEQFF. In DNA, the CDR3 is TGTGCCAGCAGCCAAGATATGGGAGGCTACAATGAGCAGTTCTTC.